This is a list of T cell receptor beta chains from one sample in a study of long-term antiretroviral therapy in people with HIV. Some clones are missing from TCRdb's copy, which holds only in-frame ones; the method was immunoSEQ multiplex PCR. The repertoire holds tens of thousands of clones, with 85% to 90% as singletons. Specimen: unsorted PBMCs, collected 1.8 years before starting antiretroviral therapy. The receptor source for this set is a woman in her 30s with HIV. Both conserved end residues are trimmed from each CDR3.

CDR3 protein: ASSKGRWHGDRDQPQH; J gene: TRBJ1-5; V gene: TRBV21-1
CDR3 protein: ASSSRVRSANYGYT; J gene: TRBJ1-2; V gene: TRBV11-2
CDR3 protein: ASSLTVPSGSPLH; J gene: TRBJ1-6; V gene: TRBV5-1
CDR3 protein: ASSLDSGGTDTQY; J gene: TRBJ2-3; V gene: TRBV7-2
CDR3 protein: ASAASYNEQF; J gene: TRBJ2-1; V gene: TRBV5-1
CDR3 protein: ASSYGLGGNTEAF; J gene: TRBJ1-1; V gene: TRBV6-6
CDR3 protein: ASSVSWIGGRETQY; J gene: TRBJ2-5; V gene: TRBV9
CDR3 protein: ASSPSFQTNQPQH; J gene: TRBJ1-5; V gene: TRBV6-1
CDR3 protein: ASSQAGLAGIEQF; J gene: TRBJ2-1; V gene: TRBV14
CDR3 protein: ASGLVQGDQPQH; J gene: TRBJ1-5; V gene: TRBV12-5
CDR3 protein: ASSPRDRVTDTQY; J gene: TRBJ2-3; V gene: TRBV27
CDR3 protein: ASSLEGDGDTQY; J gene: TRBJ2-3; V gene: TRBV7-8
CDR3 protein: SGNGGPDYNEQF; J gene: TRBJ2-1; V gene: TRBV29-1
CDR3 protein: ASSAPGIAGELF; J gene: TRBJ2-2; V gene: TRBV9
CDR3 protein: SVEASPHNEQF; J gene: TRBJ2-1; V gene: TRBV29-1
CDR3 protein: ASSTGSTEAF; J gene: TRBJ1-1; V gene: TRBV28
CDR3 protein: ASSAEGTRQETQY; J gene: TRBJ2-5; V gene: TRBV10-1
CDR3 protein: ASSDVSSLGNTEAF; J gene: TRBJ1-1; V gene: TRBV2
CDR3 protein: ASSLVSVGGNEQF; J gene: TRBJ2-1; V gene: TRBV7-2
CDR3 protein: ASSVKGGGNQPQH; J gene: TRBJ1-5; V gene: TRBV2
CDR3 protein: ASIRQGSEAF; J gene: TRBJ1-1; V gene: TRBV6-1
CDR3 protein: ASSSRQAYYGYT; J gene: TRBJ1-2; V gene: TRBV28
CDR3 protein: TSSLSPLH; J gene: TRBJ1-6; V gene: TRBV1
CDR3 protein: ASSFIRKETQY; J gene: TRBJ2-5; V gene: TRBV27
CDR3 protein: ASTSYAGPLKEYGYT; J gene: TRBJ1-2; V gene: TRBV5-1